The source of this T cell receptor (beta chain) is a study of blood T cell repertoires in COVID-19. TCRdb keeps only in-frame clones here, not all; method: immunoSEQ multiplex PCR. In the table there are 150,000 or so clones, roughly 80% of which are singletons. V shed 5 bases and J 5 bases; nucleotides not matched to a gene: 12. Germline values: CDR1 MDHEN, CDR2 SYDVKM. The CDR3 loop spans 16 amino acids. The chain recombines TRBV28 with TRBJ1-5; TRBD1 matches 7 bases. This TCR derives from a woman aged 45-65 years with active or convalescent COVID-19. The specimen sequenced was peripheral blood. The CDR3 region is CASSPYGLQGYQPQHF. DNA of the CDR3: TGTGCCAGCAGTCCATATGGCCTACAGGGGTATCAGCCCCAGCATTTT.